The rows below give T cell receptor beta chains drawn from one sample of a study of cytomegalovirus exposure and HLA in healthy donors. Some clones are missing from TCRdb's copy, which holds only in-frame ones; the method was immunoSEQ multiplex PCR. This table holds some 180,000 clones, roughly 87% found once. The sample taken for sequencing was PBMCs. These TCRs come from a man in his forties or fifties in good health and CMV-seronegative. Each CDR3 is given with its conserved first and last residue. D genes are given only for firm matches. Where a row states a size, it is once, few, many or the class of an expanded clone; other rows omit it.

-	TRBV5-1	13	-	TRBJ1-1	TGCGCCAGCAGCCTGACAGGGAACACTGAAGCTTTCTTT	CASSLTGNTEAFF
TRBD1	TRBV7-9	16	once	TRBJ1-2	TGTGCCAGCAGCTTAGCGGCAGGGGGTGTTAACTATGGCTACACCTTC	CASSLAAGGVNYGYTF
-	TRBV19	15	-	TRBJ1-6	TGTGCCAGTAGCATCGCGAACAGGGAGAGTTCACCCCTCCACTTT	CASSIANRESSPLHF
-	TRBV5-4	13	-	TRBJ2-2	TGTGCCAGCAGCTCCTCAGCGTCCGGGGAGCTGTTTTTT	CASSSSASGELFF
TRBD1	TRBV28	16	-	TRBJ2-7	TGTGCCAGCAGTTTATGGACAGGGGATACTACTTCCGAGCAGTACTTC	CASSLWTGDTTSEQYF
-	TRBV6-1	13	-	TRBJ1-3	TGTGCCATCAGACAGATCTCTGGAAACACCATATATTTT	CAIRQISGNTIYF
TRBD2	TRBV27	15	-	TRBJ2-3	TGTGCCAGCAGTTTTAGAGGGAGGGACACAGATACGCAGTATTTT	CASSFRGRDTDTQYF
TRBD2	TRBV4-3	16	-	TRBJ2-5	TGCGCCAGCAGCCATGACGGGACTAGCGGTGGGGAGACCCAGTACTTC	CASSHDGTSGGETQYF
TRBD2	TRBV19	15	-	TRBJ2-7	TGTGCCAGCCAGTCGATAGTAGCGGGTCACAACGAGCAGTACTTC	CASQSIVAGHNEQYF
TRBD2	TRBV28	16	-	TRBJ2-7	TGTGCCAGCAGCTCGCCGGGAGGGACTAAGTATTACGAGCAGTACTTC	CASSSPGGTKYYEQYF